This T cell receptor (beta chain) derives from a study of PD-L1 blockade in urothelial cancer. This CDR3 has 15 residues. J lost 5 bases, V lost 6 bases, and 6 bases had no gene match. Germline CDR1 reads ENHRY; CDR2 reads SYGVKD. The protocol was immunoSEQ multiplex PCR, while the TCRdb copy is restricted to in-frame clones and leaves out a portion. The sample includes some 41,000 clones, 88% of them seen just once. The genes are TRBV10-3 and TRBJ2-2, with TRBD2 identical over 10 bases. This receptor was taken from a woman aged 55 to 70 with urothelial cancer. This material consisted of PBMCs, taken around atezolizumab (anti-PD-L1) treatment. The CDR3 sequence: CAIRTGTSETGELFF. CDR3 DNA: TGTGCCATCAGAACCGGGACTAGCGAGACCGGGGAGCTGTTTTTT.